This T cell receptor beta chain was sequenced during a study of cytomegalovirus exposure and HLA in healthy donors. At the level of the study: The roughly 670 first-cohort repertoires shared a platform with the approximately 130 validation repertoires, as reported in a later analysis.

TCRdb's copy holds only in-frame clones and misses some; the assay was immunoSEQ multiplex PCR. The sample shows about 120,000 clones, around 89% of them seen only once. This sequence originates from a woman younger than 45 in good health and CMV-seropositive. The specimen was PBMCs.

The CDR3 DNA reads TGCAGTGCTAGAGCCGGAGAGACCCAGTACTTC. Translated, it gives CSARAGETQYF. V gene TRBV20-1 combines with J gene TRBJ2-5; D gene uncertain. CDR1 and CDR2 (germline): DFQATT, SNEGSKA (reference sequence). The CDR3 contains 11 residues. V was trimmed by 1 base and J by 4 bases, leaving 4 bases between them.